This T cell receptor (beta chain) was profiled in a study of T-cell memory formation after mild COVID-19. Overall study results and limits: CD4/CD8 balance held among clones contracting day 15 to 85, and later expanders leaned CD4+.

Germline CDR1 is SEHNR and CDR2 is FQNEAQ (reference sequence). Trimming cost V 4 bases and J 0 bases; bases outside gene matches: 4. CDR3 length: 16 residues. This clonotype was detected ten times or more. What it binds is not known. TCRdb re-called the 5' RACE reads with MiXCR, one entry per CDR3 protein. The sample lists 450,000 or so distinct CDR3 sequences, over 15% occurring once. V gene TRBV7-9 combines with J gene TRBJ2-3; the match to TRBD2 covers 10 bases. The sequencing input was PBMCs or a T cell subset sorted from them (not recorded which). The source is an adult woman who had mild COVID-19 (a few samples of this study predate the infection). Cell type and time point are not known. The chain's CDR3 is CASSSLLAGSTDTQYF. CDR3 sequence (DNA): TGTGCCAGCAGCTCGTTACTAGCGGGGAGCACAGATACGCAGTATTTT.